These 7 T cell receptor beta chains share one sample of origin, sequenced in a study of shared clonotypes between healthy human individuals. TCRdb's copy holds only in-frame clones and misses some; the assay was immunoSEQ multiplex PCR. The sample contains a few million clones, around 93% of which appear only once. Input material: naive CD4+ T cells from PBMCs. Regarding subset: CD45RA+ positively selected. These receptors all come from a man between 18 and 29 years old in good health. Some clones in this sample may be carry-over from other donors' samples.

This clone appeared a few times. CDR3 loop: CASSLGRTGNQPQHF. DNA of the CDR3: TGTGCCAGCAGCTTAGGTAGGACAGGCAATCAGCCCCAGCATTTT. The chain joins TRBV7-8 to TRBJ1-5, with D maybe TRBD1 (6 bases). With 1 base removed from V and 2 bases from J, the gap between germline ends came to 9 bases. The CDR3 sequence is 15 residues long. CDR1 is SGHVS, CDR2 FQNEAQ, per germline.

The chain is built from TRBV19 and TRBJ2-7; TRBD1 is a possible D gene (5 bases). V lost 1 base, J lost 1 base, and 14 bases lay in between. The CDR3 covers 16 residues. Germline V gives CDR1 LNHDA, CDR2 SQIVND (reference sequence). The CDR3 DNA reads as TGTGCCAGTAGTATAGGGGGCAGCAAGAAATCCTACGAGCAGTACTTC. Amino acid sequence: CASSIGGSKKSYEQYF.

The chain uses TRBV7-2 and TRBJ1-3, with D perhaps TRBD1 (5 bases). The germline CDR1 and CDR2 sequences are SGHTA and FQGNSA. Deletions cut 5 bases from V and 4 bases from J, with 9 bases between. The CDR3 is made up of 13 amino acids. The CDR3 loop reads CASSPGFGNTIYF. In nucleotides, the CDR3 is TGTGCCAGCAGCCCAGGGTTCGGAAACACCATATATTTT.

The rearrangement uses TRBV5-1 and TRBJ2-7, with 7 bases matching TRBD2. The CDR3 is 12 amino acids. J was trimmed by 7 bases and V by 6 bases; bases with no gene match: 7. Germline CDR1 SGHRS, CDR2 YFSETQ. The CDR3 protein is CASNSLGGEQYF. For the CDR3, the DNA is TGCGCCAGCAACTCTCTCGGGGGGGAGCAGTACTTC.

The CDR3, as DNA: TGTGCCAGCAGCTTGAAGGGCAGGGTGGACACCGGGGAGCTGTTTTTT. Translated, it gives CASSLKGRVDTGELFF. V and J are TRBV5-4 and TRBJ2-2; the D gene is possibly TRBD1 (5 bases). The CDR3 runs 16 residues. The germline CDR1 and CDR2 sequences are SGHNT and YYREEE (reference sequence). V was clipped by 1 base and J by 3 bases, with 13 bases between them.

This sequence joins TRBV19 and TRBJ1-2, with TRBD1 matching 7 bases. CDR1 and CDR2 from the germline V gene are LNHDA and SQIVND (reference sequence). Germline trimming cut 5 bases from V and 10 bases from J; bases unmatched to any gene: 4. The CDR3 runs to 11 residues. The CDR3 DNA sequence: TGTGCCAGTAGTGCGGGACAGACCTACACCTTC. Its translation is CASSAGQTYTF.

The chain employs TRBV28 and TRBJ2-1, with D perhaps matching TRBD1 or TRBD2 (5 bases each). Trimming cost V 10 bases and J 4 bases, with 11 bases left between them. Germline V gene lookup returns CDR1 MDHEN and CDR2 SYDVKM. The CDR3 length is 12 residues. CDR3 sequence reads: CAIKGTYNEQFF. In nucleotides, the CDR3 is TGTGCCATAAAGGGGACGTACAATGAGCAGTTCTTC.